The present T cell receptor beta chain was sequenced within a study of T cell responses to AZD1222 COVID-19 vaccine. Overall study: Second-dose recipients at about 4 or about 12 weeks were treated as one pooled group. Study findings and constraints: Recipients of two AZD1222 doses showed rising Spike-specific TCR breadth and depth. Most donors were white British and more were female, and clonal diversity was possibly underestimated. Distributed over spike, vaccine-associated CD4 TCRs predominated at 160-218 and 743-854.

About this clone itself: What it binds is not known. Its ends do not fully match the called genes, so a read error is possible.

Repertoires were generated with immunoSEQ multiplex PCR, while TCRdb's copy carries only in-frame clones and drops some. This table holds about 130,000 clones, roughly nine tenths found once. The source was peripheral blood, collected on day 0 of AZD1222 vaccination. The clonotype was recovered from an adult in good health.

In nucleotides, the CDR3 is TGTGCCAGCAGCTTAATACTGATCCCGGAGCGGTACTTC. Translating it yields CASSLILIPERYF. This sequence joins TRBV5-8 and TRBJ2-7; no clear D gene. This CDR3 comprises 13 residues. In germline, CDR1 is SGHTS, CDR2 YDEGEE.